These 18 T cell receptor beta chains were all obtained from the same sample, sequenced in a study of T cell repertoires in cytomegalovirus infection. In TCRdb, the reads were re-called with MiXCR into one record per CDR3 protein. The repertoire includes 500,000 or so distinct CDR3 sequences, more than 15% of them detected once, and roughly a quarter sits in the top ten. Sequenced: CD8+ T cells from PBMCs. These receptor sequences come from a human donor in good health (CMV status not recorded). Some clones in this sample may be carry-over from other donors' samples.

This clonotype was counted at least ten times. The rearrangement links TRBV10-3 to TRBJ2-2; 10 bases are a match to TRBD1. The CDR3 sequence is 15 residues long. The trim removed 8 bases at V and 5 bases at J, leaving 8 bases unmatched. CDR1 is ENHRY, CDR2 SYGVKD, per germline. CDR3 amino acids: CAIAQGTGATGELFF. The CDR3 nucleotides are TGTGCCATCGCGCAAGGGACAGGGGCAACCGGGGAGCTGTTTTTT.

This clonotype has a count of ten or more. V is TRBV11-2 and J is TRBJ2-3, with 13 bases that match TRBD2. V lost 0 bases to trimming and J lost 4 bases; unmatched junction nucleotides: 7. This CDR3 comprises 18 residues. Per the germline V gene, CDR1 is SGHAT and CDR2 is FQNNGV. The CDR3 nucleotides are TGTGCCAGCAGCTTAGATGTAGGACTAGCGGGAGTTTCAGATACGCAGTATTTT. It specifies CASSLDVGLAGVSDTQYF.

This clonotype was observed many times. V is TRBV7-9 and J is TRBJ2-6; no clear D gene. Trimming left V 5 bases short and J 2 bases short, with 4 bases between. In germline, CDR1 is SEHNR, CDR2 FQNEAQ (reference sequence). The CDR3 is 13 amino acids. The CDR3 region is CASSAPGANVLTF. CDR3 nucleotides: TGTGCCAGCAGCGCCCCTGGGGCCAACGTCCTGACTTTC.

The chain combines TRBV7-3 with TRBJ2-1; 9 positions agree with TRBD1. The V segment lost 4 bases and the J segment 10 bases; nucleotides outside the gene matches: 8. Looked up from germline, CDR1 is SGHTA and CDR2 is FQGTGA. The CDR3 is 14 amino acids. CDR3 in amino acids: CASSSDRGSWEQFF. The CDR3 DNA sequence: TGTGCCAGCAGCTCGGACAGGGGATCTTGGGAGCAGTTCTTC.

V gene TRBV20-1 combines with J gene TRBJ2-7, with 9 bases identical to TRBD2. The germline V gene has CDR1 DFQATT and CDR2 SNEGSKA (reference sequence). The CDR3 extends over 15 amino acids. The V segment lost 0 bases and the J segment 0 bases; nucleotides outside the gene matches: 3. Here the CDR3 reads CSAREGGGVSYEQYF. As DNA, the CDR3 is TGCAGTGCTAGAGAGGGCGGGGGGGTCTCCTACGAGCAGTACTTC.

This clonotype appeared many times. CDR3 region: CASSDDRGLTSYNEQFF. The DNA of the CDR3 is TGTGCCAGTAGTGACGACAGGGGACTGACGTCCTACAATGAGCAGTTCTTC. This rearrangement joins TRBV19 to TRBJ2-1; TRBD1 matches 8 bases. J lost 1 base, V lost 5 bases, and 10 bases had no gene match. CDR3 length: 17 amino acids. The germline V gene has CDR1 LNHDA and CDR2 SQIVND (reference sequence).

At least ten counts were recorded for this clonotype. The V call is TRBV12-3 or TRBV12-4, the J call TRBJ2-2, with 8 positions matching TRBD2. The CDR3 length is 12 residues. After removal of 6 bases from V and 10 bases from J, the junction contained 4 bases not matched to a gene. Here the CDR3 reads CASSLGGEELFF. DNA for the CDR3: TGTGCCAGCAGCCTCGGGGGGGAGGAGCTGTTTTTT.

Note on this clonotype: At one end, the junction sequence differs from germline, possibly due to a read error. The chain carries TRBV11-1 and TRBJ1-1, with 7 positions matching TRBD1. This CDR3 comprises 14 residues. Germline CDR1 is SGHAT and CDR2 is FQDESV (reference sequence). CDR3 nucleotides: TGTGCCAGCAGCTTAGAGACAGGGCACACTGAAGCGTTCTTT. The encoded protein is CASSLETGHTEAFF.

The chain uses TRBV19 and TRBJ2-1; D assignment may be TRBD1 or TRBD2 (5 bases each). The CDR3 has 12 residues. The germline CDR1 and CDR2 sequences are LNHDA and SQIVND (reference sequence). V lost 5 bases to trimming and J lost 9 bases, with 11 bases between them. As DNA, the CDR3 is TGTGCCAGTAGTGGGGGACGAGGTGAGCAGTTCTTC. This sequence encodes CASSGGRGEQFF.

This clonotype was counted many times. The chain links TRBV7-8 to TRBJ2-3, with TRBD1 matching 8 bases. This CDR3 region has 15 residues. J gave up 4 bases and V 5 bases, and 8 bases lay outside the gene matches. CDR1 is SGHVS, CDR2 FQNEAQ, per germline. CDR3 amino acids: CASSGQTGEADTQYF. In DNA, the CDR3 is TGTGCCAGCAGCGGACAGACAGGGGAGGCAGATACGCAGTATTTT.

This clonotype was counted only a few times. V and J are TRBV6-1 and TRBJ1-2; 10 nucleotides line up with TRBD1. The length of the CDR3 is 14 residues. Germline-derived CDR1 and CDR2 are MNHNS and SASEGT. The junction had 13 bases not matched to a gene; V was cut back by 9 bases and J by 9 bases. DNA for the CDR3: TGTGCCAGTGAGCCGGACAGGGGGAGTATGAGCTACACCTTC. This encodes CASEPDRGSMSYTF.

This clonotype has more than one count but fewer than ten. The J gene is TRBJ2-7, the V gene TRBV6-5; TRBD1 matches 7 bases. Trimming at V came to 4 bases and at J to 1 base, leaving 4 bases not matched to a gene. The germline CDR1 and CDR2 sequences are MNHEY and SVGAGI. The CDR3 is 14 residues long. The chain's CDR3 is CASSWDSQSYEQYF. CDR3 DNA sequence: TGTGCCAGCAGTTGGGACAGCCAGTCCTACGAGCAGTACTTC.

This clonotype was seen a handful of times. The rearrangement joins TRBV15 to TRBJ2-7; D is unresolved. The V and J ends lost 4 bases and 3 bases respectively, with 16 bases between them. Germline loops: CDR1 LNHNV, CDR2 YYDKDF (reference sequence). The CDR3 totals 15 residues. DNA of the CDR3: TGTGCCACCAGCACCCCAGGAGCGACGGGCTACGAGCAGTACTTC. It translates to CATSTPGATGYEQYF.

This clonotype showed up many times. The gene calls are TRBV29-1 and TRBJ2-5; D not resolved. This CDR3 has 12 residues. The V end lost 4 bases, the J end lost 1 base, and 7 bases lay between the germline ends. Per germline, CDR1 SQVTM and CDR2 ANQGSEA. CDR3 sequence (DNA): TGCAGCGTTGGTGGCGGCCAAGAGACCCAGTACTTC. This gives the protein CSVGGGQETQYF.

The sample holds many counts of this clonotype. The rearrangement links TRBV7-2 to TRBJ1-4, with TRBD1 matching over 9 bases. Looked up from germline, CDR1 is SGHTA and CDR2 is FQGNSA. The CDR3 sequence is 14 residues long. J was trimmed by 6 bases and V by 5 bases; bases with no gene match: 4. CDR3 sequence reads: CASSLGQGYEKLFF. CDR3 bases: TGTGCCAGCAGCCTTGGACAGGGGTATGAAAAACTGTTTTTT.

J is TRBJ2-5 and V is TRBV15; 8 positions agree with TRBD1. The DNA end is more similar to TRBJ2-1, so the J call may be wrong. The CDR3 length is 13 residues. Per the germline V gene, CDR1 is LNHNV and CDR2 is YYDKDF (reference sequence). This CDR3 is CATSTGGEETQFF. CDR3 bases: TGTGCCACCAGCACAGGGGGCGAAGAGACCCAGTTCTTC.

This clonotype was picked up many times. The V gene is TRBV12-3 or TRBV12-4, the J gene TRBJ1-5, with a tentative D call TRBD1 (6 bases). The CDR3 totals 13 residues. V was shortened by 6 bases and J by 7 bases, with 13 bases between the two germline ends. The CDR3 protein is CASSSTGRQPQHF. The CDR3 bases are TGTGCCAGCAGCTCCACAGGGAGACAGCCCCAGCATTTT.

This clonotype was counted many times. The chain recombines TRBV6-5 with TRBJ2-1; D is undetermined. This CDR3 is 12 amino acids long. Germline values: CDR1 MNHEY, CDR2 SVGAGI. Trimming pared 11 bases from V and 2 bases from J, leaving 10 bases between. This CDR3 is CACLSPYNEQFF. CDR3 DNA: TGTGCCTGCCTTAGCCCCTACAATGAGCAGTTCTTC.